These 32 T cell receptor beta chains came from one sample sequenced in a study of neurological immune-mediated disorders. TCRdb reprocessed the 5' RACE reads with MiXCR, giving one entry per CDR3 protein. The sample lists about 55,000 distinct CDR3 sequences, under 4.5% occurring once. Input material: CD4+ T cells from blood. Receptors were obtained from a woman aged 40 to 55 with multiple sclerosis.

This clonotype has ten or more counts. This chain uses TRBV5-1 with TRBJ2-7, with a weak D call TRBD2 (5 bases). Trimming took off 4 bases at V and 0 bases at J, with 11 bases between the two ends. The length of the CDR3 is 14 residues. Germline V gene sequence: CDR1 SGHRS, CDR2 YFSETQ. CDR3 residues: CASSGGRTSYEQYF. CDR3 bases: TGCGCCAGCAGCGGAGGACGGACCTCCTACGAGCAGTACTTC.

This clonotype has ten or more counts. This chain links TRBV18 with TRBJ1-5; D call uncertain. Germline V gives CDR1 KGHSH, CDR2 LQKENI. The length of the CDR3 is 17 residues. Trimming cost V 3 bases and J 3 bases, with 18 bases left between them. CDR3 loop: CASSPDGPSSDNQPQHF. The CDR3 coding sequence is TGTGCCAGCTCACCCGACGGCCCGTCCAGTGACAATCAGCCCCAGCATTTT.

Here the CDR3 DNA reads TGCGCCAGCAGCCTGTACAGGGGGGGGAGTGAAAAACTGTTTTTT. Protein sequence: CASSLYRGGSEKLFF. This chain joins TRBV4-1 and TRBJ1-4, with TRBD1 matching 8 bases. The V segment lost 4 bases and the J segment 7 bases; nucleotides outside the gene matches: 8. The CDR3 is 15 residues long. Germline CDR1 and CDR2: MGHRA and YSYEKL.

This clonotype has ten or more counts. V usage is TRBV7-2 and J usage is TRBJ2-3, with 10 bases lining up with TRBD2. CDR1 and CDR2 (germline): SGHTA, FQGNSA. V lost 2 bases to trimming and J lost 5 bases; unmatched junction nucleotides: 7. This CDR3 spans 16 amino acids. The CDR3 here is CASSLRAGGPGDTQYF. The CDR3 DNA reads TGTGCCAGCAGCTTACGAGCGGGGGGGCCCGGAGATACGCAGTATTTT.

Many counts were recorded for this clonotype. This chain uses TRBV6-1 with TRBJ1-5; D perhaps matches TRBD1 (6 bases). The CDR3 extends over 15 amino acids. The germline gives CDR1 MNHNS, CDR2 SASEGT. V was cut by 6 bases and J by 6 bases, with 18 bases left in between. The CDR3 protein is CASRRTVIRGQPQHF. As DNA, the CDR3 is TGTGCCAGCAGACGGACAGTAATAAGAGGTCAGCCCCAGCATTTT.

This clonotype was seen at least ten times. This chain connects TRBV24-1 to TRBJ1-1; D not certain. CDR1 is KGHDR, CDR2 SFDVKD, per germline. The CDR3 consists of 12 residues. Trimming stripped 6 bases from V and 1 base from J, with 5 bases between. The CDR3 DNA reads TGTGCCACCAGTTCAGGGAACACTGAAGCTTTCTTT. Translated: CATSSGNTEAFF.

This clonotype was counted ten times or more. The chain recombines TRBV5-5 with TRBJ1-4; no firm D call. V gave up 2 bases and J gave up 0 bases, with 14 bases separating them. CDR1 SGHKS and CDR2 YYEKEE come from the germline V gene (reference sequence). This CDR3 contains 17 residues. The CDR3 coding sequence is TGTGCCAGCAGCTTTAGTCCCTACAGTGCAACTAATGAAAAACTGTTTTTT. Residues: CASSFSPYSATNEKLFF. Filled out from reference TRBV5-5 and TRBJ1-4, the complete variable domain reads DAGVTQSPTHLIKTRGQQVTLRCSPISGHKSVSWYQQVLGQGPQFIFQYYEKEERGRGNFPDRFSARQFPNYSSELNVNALLLGDSALYLCASSFSPYSATNEKLFFGSGTQLSVL.

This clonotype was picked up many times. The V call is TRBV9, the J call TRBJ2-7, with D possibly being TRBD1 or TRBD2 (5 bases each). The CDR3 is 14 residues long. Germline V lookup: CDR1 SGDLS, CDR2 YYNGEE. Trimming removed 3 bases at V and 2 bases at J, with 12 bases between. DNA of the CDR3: TGTGCCAGCAGCGGGGACGGAAGGACCTACGAGCAGTACTTC. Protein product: CASSGDGRTYEQYF. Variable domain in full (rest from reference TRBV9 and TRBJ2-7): DSGVTQTPKHLITATGQRVTLRCSPRSGDLSVYWYQQSLDQGLQFLIQYYNGEERAKGNILERFSAQQFPDLHSELNLSSLELGDSALYFCASSGDGRTYEQYFGPGTRLTVT.

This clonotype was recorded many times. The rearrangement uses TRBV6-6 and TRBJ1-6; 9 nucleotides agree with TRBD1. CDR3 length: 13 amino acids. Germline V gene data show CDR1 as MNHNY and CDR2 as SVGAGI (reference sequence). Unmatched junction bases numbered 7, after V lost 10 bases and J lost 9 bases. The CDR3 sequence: CATRTGVGSPLHF. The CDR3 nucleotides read TGTGCCACCCGGACAGGGGTAGGTTCACCCCTCCACTTT.

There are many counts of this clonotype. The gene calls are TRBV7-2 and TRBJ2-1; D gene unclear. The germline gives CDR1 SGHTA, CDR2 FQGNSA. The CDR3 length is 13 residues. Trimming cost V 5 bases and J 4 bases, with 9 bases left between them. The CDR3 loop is CASSPSLYNEQFF. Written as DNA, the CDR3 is TGTGCCAGCAGCCCTTCCCTATACAATGAGCAGTTCTTC.

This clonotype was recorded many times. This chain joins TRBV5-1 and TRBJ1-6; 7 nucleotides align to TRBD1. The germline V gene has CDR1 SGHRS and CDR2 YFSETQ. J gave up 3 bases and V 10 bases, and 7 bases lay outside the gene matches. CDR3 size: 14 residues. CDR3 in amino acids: CASARDSYNSPLHF. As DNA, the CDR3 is TGCGCCTCAGCCCGGGACAGCTATAATTCACCCCTCCACTTT.

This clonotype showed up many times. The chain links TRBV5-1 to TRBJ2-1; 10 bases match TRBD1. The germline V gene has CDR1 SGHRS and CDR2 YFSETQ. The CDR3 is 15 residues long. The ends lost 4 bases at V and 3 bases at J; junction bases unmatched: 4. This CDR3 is CASSLGQGIYNEQFF. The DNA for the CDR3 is TGCGCCAGCAGCCTGGGACAGGGGATCTACAATGAGCAGTTCTTC.

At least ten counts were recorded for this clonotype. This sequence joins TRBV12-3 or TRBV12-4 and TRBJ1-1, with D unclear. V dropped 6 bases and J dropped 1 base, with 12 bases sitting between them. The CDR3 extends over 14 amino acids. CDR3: CASSPRRTNTEAFF. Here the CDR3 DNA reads TGTGCCAGCAGCCCCCGCAGGACGAACACTGAAGCTTTCTTT.

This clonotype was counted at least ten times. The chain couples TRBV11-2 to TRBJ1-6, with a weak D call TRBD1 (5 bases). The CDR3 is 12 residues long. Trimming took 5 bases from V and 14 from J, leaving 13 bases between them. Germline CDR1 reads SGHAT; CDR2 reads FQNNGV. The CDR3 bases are TGTGCCAGCAGCCTTTCCCAAGGGGCCCTCCACTTT. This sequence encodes CASSLSQGALHF.

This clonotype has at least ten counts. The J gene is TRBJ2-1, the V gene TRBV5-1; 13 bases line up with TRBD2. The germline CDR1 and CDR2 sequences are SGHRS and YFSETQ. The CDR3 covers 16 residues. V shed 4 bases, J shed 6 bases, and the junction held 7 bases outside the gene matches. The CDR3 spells CASSLRLAGGPNEQFF. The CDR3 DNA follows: TGCGCCAGCAGCCTGCGACTAGCGGGGGGACCCAATGAGCAGTTCTTC.

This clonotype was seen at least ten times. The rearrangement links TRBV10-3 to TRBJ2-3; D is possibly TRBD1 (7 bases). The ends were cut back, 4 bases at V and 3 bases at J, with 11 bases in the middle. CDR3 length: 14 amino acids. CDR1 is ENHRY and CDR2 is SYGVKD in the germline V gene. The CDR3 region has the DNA TGTGCCATCAGTGCGACAGGGAGGACAGATACGCAGTATTTT. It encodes CAISATGRTDTQYF.

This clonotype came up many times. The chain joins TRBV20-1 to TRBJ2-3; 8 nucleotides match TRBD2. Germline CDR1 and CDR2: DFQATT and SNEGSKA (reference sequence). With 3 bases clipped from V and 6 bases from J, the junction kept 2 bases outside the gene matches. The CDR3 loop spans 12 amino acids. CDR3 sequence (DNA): TGCAGTGCTAGTCGGGGGGGGGATACGCAGTATTTT. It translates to CSASRGGDTQYF.

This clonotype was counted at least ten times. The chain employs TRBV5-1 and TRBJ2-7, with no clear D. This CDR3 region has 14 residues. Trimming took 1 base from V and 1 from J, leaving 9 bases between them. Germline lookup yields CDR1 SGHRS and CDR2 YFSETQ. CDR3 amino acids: CASSLLPLSYEQYF. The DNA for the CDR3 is TGCGCCAGCAGCTTGCTTCCCCTTTCCTACGAGCAGTACTTC. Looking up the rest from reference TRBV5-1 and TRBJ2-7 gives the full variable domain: KAGVTQTPRYLIKTRGQQVTLSCSPISGHRSVSWYQQTPGQGLQFLFEYFSETQRNKGNFPGRFSGRQFSNSRSEMNVSTLELGDSALYLCASSLLPLSYEQYFGPGTRLTVT.

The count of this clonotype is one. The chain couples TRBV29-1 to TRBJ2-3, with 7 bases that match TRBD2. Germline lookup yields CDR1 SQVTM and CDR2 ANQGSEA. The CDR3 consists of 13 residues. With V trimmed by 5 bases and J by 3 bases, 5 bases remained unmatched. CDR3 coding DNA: TGCAGCGTTAGATGGGGGGGGACAGATACGCAGTATTTT. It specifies CSVRWGGTDTQYF.

CDR3 bases: TGTGCCAGCAGTGAGGACAGGTGGAACACTGAAGCTTTCTTT. Encoded protein: CASSEDRWNTEAFF. The chain has TRBV6-1 and TRBJ1-1; 7 positions agree with TRBD1. The CDR3 is 14 residues long. Germline CDR1 is MNHNS and CDR2 is SASEGT. J was trimmed by 1 base and V by 3 bases; bases with no gene match: 2.

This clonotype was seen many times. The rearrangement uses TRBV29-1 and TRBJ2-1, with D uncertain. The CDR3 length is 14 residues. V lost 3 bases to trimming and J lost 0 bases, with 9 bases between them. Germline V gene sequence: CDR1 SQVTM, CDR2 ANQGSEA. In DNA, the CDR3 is TGCAGCGTTGATGCCAGGAGCTCCTACAATGAGCAGTTCTTC. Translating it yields CSVDARSSYNEQFF.

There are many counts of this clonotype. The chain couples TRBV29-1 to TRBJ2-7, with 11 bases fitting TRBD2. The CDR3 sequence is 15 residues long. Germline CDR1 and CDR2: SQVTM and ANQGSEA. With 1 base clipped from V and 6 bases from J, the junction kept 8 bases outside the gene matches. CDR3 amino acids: CSVEGLAGGQGEQYF. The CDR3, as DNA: TGCAGCGTTGAAGGTCTAGCGGGGGGTCAGGGCGAGCAGTACTTC.

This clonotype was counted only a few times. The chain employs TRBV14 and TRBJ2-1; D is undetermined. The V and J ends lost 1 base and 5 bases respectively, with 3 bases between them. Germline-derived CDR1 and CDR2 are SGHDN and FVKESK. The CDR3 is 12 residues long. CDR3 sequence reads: CASSQGHNEQFF. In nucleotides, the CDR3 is TGTGCCAGCAGCCAAGGTCACAATGAGCAGTTCTTC.

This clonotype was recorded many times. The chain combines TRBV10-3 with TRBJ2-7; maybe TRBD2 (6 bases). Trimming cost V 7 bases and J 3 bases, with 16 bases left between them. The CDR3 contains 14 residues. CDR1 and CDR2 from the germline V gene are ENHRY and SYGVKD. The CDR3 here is CAINPRGNSYEQYF. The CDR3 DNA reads TGTGCCATCAATCCGCGGGGCAATAGCTACGAGCAGTACTTC.

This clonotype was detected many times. In nucleotides, the CDR3 is TGTGCCAGCAGCTTGGACAGGGGTATCTATGGCTACACCTTC. Translated: CASSLDRGIYGYTF. The chain is built from TRBV4-2 and TRBJ1-2, with TRBD1 identical over 9 bases. The ends lost 5 bases at V and 4 bases at J; junction bases unmatched: 5. Germline CDR1 and CDR2: LGHNA and YNFKEQ. This CDR3 spans 14 amino acids.

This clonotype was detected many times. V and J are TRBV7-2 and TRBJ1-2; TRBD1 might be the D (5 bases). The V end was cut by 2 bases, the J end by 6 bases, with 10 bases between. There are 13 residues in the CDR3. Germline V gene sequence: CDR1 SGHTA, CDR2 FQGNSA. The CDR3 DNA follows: TGTGCCAGCAGCTTAACAGGCCCTAATGGCTACACCTTC. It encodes CASSLTGPNGYTF.

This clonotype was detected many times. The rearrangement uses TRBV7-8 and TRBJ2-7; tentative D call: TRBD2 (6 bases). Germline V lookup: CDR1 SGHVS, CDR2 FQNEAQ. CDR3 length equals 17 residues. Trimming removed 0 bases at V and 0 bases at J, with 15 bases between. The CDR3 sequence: CASSLAPRGGSSYEQYF. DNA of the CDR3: TGTGCCAGCAGCTTAGCTCCGCGCGGAGGGAGCTCCTACGAGCAGTACTTC.

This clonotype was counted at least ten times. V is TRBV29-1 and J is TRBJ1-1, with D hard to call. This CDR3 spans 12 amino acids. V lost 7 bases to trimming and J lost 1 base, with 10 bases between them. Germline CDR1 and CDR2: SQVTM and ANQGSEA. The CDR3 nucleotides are TGCAGCGCCACACGGAGGAACACTGAAGCTTTCTTT. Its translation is CSATRRNTEAFF. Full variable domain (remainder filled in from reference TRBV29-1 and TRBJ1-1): SAVISQKPSRDICQRGTSLTIQCQVDSQVTMMFWYRQQPGQSLTLIATANQGSEATYESGFVIDKFPISRPNLTFSTLTVSNMSPEDSSIYLCSATRRNTEAFFGQGTRLTVV.

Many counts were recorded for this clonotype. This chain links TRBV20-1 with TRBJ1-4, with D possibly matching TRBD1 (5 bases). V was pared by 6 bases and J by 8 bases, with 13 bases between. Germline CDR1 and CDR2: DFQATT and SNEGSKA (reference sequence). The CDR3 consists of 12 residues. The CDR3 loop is CSAGRGREKLFF. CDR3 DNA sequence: TGCAGTGCCGGGAGGGGACGGGAAAAACTGTTTTTT.

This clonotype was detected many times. The CDR3 loop reads CASSYSASEVGGEQFF. The CDR3 nucleotides are TGTGCCAGCAGTTACTCGGCTAGCGAGGTGGGGGGTGAGCAGTTCTTC. The chain combines TRBV6-2 or TRBV6-3 with TRBJ2-1, with D possibly TRBD2 on 6 matching bases. Germline V gene lookup returns CDR1 MNHEY and CDR2 SVGEGT. V dropped 0 bases and J dropped 9 bases, with 18 bases sitting between them. The length of the CDR3 is 16 residues.

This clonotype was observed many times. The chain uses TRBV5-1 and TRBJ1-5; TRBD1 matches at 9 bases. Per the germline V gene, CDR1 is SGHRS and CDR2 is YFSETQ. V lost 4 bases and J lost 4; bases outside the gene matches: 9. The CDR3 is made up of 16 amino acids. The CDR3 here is CASSTGQGDGNQPQHF. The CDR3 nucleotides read TGCGCCAGCAGCACGGGACAGGGAGATGGTAATCAGCCCCAGCATTTT. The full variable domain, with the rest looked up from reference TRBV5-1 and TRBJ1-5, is KAGVTQTPRYLIKTRGQQVTLSCSPISGHRSVSWYQQTPGQGLQFLFEYFSETQRNKGNFPGRFSGRQFSNSRSEMNVSTLELGDSALYLCASSTGQGDGNQPQHFGDGTRLSIL.

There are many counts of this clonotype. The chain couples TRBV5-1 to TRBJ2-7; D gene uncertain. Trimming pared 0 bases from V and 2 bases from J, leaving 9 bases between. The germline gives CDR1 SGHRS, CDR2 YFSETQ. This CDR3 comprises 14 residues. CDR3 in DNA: TGCGCCAGCAGCTTGGGCGGCTCGACCTACGAGCAGTACTTC. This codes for CASSLGGSTYEQYF.